This T cell receptor beta chain came from a study of T cell responses to AZD1222 COVID-19 vaccine. Study outcomes and limitations: Compared with day 0, the breadth and depth of the Spike-specific TCR repertoire rose significantly after two doses of AZD1222. Across the whole spike, CD4 TCRs peaked at regions 160-218 and 743-854. Donors were chiefly white British, with a greater number of females, and clonal diversity was perhaps underestimated. Among AZD1222 vaccinees, only five or six were seropositive at baseline.

The CDR3 is made up of 15 amino acids. The germline CDR1 and CDR2 sequences are LGHDT and YNNKEL (reference sequence). The V segment lost 4 bases and the J segment 2 bases; nucleotides outside the gene matches: 6. For this clone: Its antigen remains unknown.

Produced via immunoSEQ multiplex PCR; TCRdb's table is partial and in-frame only. The sample has roughly 150,000 clones; about 91% are singletons. The TCR comes from an adult in good health. Sequenced material: peripheral blood, taken on day 0 of AZD1222 vaccination. The rearrangement joins TRBV3-1 (or the pseudogene TRBV3-2) to TRBJ2-7; 9 bases line up with TRBD2. CDR3 protein: CASSRLADHPYEQYF. Here the CDR3 DNA reads TGTGCCAGCAGCCGACTAGCGGACCACCCCTACGAGCAGTACTTC.